The 14 T cell receptor beta chains below come from one sample, sequenced in a study of T cell repertoires in cytomegalovirus infection (dated by TCRdb to the late 2010s). The reads were generated on an Illumina HiSeq 1500. TCRdb itself trimmed the public reads at Q25 with fastp, ran MiXCR and retained productive beta chains. Each record represents a unique CDR3 protein, reported with the most common genes and DNA among its rows. The sample table records some 270,000 distinct CDR3 sequences; approximately 15% of these occur just once. About half of the sample comes from the top ten. Source material: CD8+ T cells from PBMCs. These receptors were collected from a human donor in good health (CMV status not recorded). Some clones in this sample may be carry-over from other donors' samples.

The chain combines TRBV6-1 with TRBJ1-5; the match to TRBD1 covers 9 bases. There are 18 residues in the CDR3. V lost 6 bases, J lost 3 bases, and 15 bases stayed unmatched. From germline, CDR1 is MNHNS and CDR2 SASEGT. CDR3 in amino acids: CASSSPGTGFNSNQPQHF. The CDR3 nucleotides are TGTGCCAGCAGCTCTCCGGGGACAGGGTTCAATTCCAATCAGCCCCAGCATTTT.

This clonotype was recorded at least ten times. This chain links TRBV19 with TRBJ2-1; D is uncertain. Looked up from germline, CDR1 is LNHDA and CDR2 is SQIVND (reference sequence). V gave up 6 bases and J gave up 6 bases, with 15 bases separating them. CDR3 length: 14 residues. CDR3 sequence: CASSPARGFNEQFF. DNA of the CDR3: TGTGCCAGTAGCCCAGCTAGAGGCTTCAATGAGCAGTTCTTC.

The table lists this clonotype with many counts. DNA for the CDR3: TGTGCCAGCAGTTTAATCGGCGGGACCGCCTACGAGCAGTACTTC. This sequence encodes CASSLIGGTAYEQYF. This chain joins TRBV12-3 or TRBV12-4 and TRBJ2-7; weak D call: TRBD2 (6 bases). This CDR3 has 15 amino acids. Trimming took off 2 bases at V and 2 bases at J, with 13 bases between the two ends.

This clonotype was observed many times. The junction differs from germline at one of its ends, possibly a read error. This rearrangement joins TRBV7-8 to TRBJ2-3; tentative D call: TRBD2 (6 bases). This CDR3 comprises 16 residues. Germline V gene lookup returns CDR1 SGHVS and CDR2 FQNEAQ. Here the CDR3 reads CASRFGTSRLTDTQYF. CDR3 bases: TGTGCCAGCCGCTTCGGGACTTCACGCCTCACAGATACGCAGTATTTT.

The genes are TRBV19 and TRBJ2-1; maybe TRBD2 (6 bases). Germline CDR1 reads LNHDA; CDR2 reads SQIVND (reference sequence). V lost 6 bases to trimming and J lost 6 bases, with 15 bases between them. This CDR3 is 14 amino acids long. The CDR3 nucleotides are TGTGCCAGTAGCCCCTCCTTGGGGGGCAATGAGCAGTTCTTC. It translates to CASSPSLGGNEQFF.

Only a few counts were recorded for this clonotype. This chain connects TRBV10-3 to TRBJ1-1; TRBD1 agrees at 7 bases. Germline CDR1 and CDR2: ENHRY and SYGVKD. The length of the CDR3 is 14 residues. With 0 bases clipped from V and 8 bases from J, the junction kept 6 bases outside the gene matches. The CDR3 protein is CAISESQGQDEAFF. CDR3 DNA sequence: TGTGCCATCAGTGAGTCACAGGGGCAGGACGAAGCTTTCTTT.

This clonotype was seen more than once but under ten times. The chain employs TRBV2 and TRBJ1-1; no definite D call. From germline, CDR1 is SNHLY and CDR2 FYNNEI. This CDR3 region has 13 residues. V was shortened by 8 bases and J by 1 base, with 11 bases between the two germline ends. The CDR3, as DNA: TGTGCCAGCGGGGAGGTCCCGAACACTGAAGCTTTCTTT. Its protein is CASGEVPNTEAFF.

This clonotype was detected only a few times. The chain recombines TRBV20-1 with TRBJ1-6, with D hard to call. The V end lost 0 bases, the J end lost 9 bases, and 15 bases lay between the germline ends. The CDR3 spans 15 residues. The germline V gene encodes CDR1 DFQATT and CDR2 SNEGSKA (reference sequence). The CDR3 DNA sequence: TGCAGTGCTAGAGATCTGGGGAATTGGGGTTCACCCCTCCACTTT. Translated, it gives CSARDLGNWGSPLHF.

This clonotype was observed many times. The chain is built from TRBV7-9 and TRBJ1-1; TRBD1 might be the D (5 bases). Trimming took 1 base from V and 0 from J, leaving 12 bases between them. This CDR3 contains 16 residues. CDR1 and CDR2 (germline): SEHNR, FQNEAQ (reference sequence). CDR3 sequence reads: CASSLGRQIMNTEAFF. The CDR3, as DNA: TGTGCCAGCAGCTTAGGTCGACAGATCATGAACACTGAAGCTTTCTTT. Based on the CDR3 plus reference TRBV7-9 and TRBJ1-1, the full variable domain is DTGVSQNPRHKITKRGQNVTFRCDPISEHNRLYWYRQTLGQGPEFLTYFQNEAQLEKSRLLSDRFSAERPKGSFSTLEIQRTEQGDSAMYLCASSLGRQIMNTEAFFGQGTRLTVV.

J is TRBJ2-7 and V is TRBV19, with 7 bases aligning to TRBD1. The germline V gene encodes CDR1 LNHDA and CDR2 SQIVND (reference sequence). The trim removed 5 bases at V and 1 base at J, leaving 8 bases unmatched. The CDR3 extends over 15 amino acids. The CDR3 DNA reads as TGTGCCAGTAGTTTTCGGGACAGTCTTTCCTACGAGCAGTACTTC. It codes for CASSFRDSLSYEQYF.

This clonotype was seen repeatedly, ten times or more. V and J are TRBV10-2 and TRBJ2-3; 8 positions match TRBD2. The CDR3 has 18 residues. Looked up from germline, CDR1 is WSHSY and CDR2 is SAAADI. The J segment lost 2 bases and the V segment lost 0 bases, leaving 10 bases of the junction unmatched. The CDR3 reads CASSESAQGLDLTDTQYF. The CDR3 region has the DNA TGCGCCAGCAGTGAGTCGGCCCAGGGACTAGATCTCACAGATACGCAGTATTTT.

The sample holds a few counts of this clonotype. V gene TRBV5-6 combines with J gene TRBJ2-2; 9 nucleotides line up with TRBD2. The CDR3 extends over 16 amino acids. Germline V CDR1 and CDR2: SGHDT, YYEEEE. Trimming at V came to 2 bases and at J to 5 bases, leaving 7 bases not matched to a gene. The CDR3 is CASSLGPSGATGELFF. The CDR3 nucleotides read TGTGCCAGCAGCTTAGGTCCTAGCGGGGCAACCGGGGAGCTGTTTTTT.

The J gene is TRBJ2-2, the V gene TRBV28, with D perhaps matching TRBD1 (5 bases). With 5 bases removed from V and 5 bases from J, the gap between germline ends came to 12 bases. This CDR3 has 14 amino acids. Germline CDR1 is MDHEN and CDR2 is SYDVKM. CDR3 in amino acids: CASSVYRQTGELFF. DNA of the CDR3: TGTGCCAGCAGTGTATACCGACAGACCGGGGAGCTGTTTTTT.

This clonotype was seen at least ten times. The J gene is TRBJ1-6, the V gene TRBV28; the D gene is possibly TRBD1 (6 bases). CDR1 is MDHEN and CDR2 is SYDVKM in the germline V gene. Trimming took 3 bases from V and 10 from J, leaving 16 bases between them. The CDR3 is 15 amino acids. The CDR3 nucleotides read TGTGCCAGCAGTTTTTCAGGGGAGTTGCGATCACCCCTCCACTTT. Protein: CASSFSGELRSPLHF. The full variable domain, its missing parts supplied by reference TRBV28 and TRBJ1-6, is DVKVTQSSRYLVKRTGEKVFLECVQDMDHENMFWYRQDPGLGLRLIYFSYDVKMKEKGDIPEGYSVSREKKERFSLILESASTNQTSMYLCASSFSGELRSPLHFGNGTRLTVT.